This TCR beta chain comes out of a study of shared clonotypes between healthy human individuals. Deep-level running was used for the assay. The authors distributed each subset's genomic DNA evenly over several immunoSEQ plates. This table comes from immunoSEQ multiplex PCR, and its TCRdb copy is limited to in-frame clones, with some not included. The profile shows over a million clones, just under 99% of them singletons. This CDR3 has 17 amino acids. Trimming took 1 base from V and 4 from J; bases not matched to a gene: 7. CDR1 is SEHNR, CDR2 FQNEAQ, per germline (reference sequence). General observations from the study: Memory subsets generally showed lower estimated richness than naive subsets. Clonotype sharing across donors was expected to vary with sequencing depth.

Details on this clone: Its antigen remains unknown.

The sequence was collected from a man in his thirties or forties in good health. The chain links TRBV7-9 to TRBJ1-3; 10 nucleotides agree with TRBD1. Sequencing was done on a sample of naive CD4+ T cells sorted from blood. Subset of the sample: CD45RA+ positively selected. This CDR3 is CASSLVVGDRGGNTIYF. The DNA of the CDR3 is TGTGCCAGCAGCTTAGTCGTGGGGGACAGGGGCGGAAACACCATATATTTT.